This is a list of T cell receptor beta chains from one sample in a study of lymphopenia after photon versus proton radiotherapy. The data were produced by immunoSEQ multiplex PCR, yet TCRdb's version contains in-frame clones alone and is incomplete. In the table there are approximately 16,000 clones, roughly 88% of which are singletons. This material consisted of peripheral blood, taken from a patient treated with proton-based radiotherapy. The receptors shown here come from an older man with pancreatic cancer. CDR3s include the opening cysteine and the closing phenylalanine or tryptophan. A D gene is named only where the DNA matches it firmly. The listing skips clone size in some rows; elsewhere it reads once, few, many or a size class.

v_gene,j_gene,abundance,len,d_gene,CDR3aa,CDR3nt
TRBV25-1,TRBJ2-1,once,13,TRBD1,CASARQGYNEQFF,TGTGCCAGCGCCCGACAGGGCTACAATGAGCAGTTCTTC
TRBV4-1,TRBJ1-1,.,15,.,CASSLSSTGNTEAFF,TGCGCCAGCAGCCTTTCCTCGACAGGGAACACTGAAGCTTTCTTT
TRBV30,TRBJ1-5,.,12,.,CACGAGNQPQHF,TGTGCCTGTGGGGCTGGGAATCAGCCCCAGCATTTT
TRBV6-5,TRBJ1-1,.,11,.,CASSPGTEAFF,TGTGCCAGCAGCCCGGGGACTGAAGCTTTCTTT
TRBV4-1,TRBJ1-1,.,15,.,CASSQEDRQNTEAFF,TGCGCCAGCAGCCAAGAAGACCGGCAGAACACTGAAGCTTTCTTT
TRBV7-7,TRBJ2-6,.,17,.,CASSPQGRLSGANVLTF,TGTGCCAGCAGCCCCCAGGGCCGGCTCTCTGGGGCCAACGTCCTGACTTTC
TRBV9,TRBJ2-2,.,18,TRBD1,CASSALRGQGADTGELFF,TGTGCCAGCAGCGCCCTCCGGGGACAGGGGGCAGACACCGGGGAGCTGTTTTTT
TRBV7-8,TRBJ2-7,.,16,TRBD1,CASSLVPGQMSYEQYF,TGTGCCAGCAGCCTAGTACCGGGACAGATGTCCTACGAGCAGTACTTC
TRBV11-2,TRBJ2-7,.,14,TRBD1,CASSFDRGSDEQYF,TGTGCCAGCAGCTTTGACAGGGGTAGTGACGAGCAGTACTTC
TRBV28,TRBJ2-1,few,16,TRBD1,CASSLPGQSEIGEQFF,TGTGCCAGCAGTTTACCGGGACAGTCTGAGATCGGGGAGCAGTTCTTC
TRBV19,TRBJ2-1,.,15,.,CASSVDRGRYNEQFF,TGTGCCAGTAGTGTCGACCGGGGACGCTACAATGAGCAGTTCTTC
TRBV6-5,TRBJ1-5,.,14,.,CASSYLRSNQPQHF,TGTGCCAGCAGTTACCTACGGAGCAATCAGCCCCAGCATTTT
TRBV28,TRBJ2-7,.,14,TRBD1,CASTPATGPAEQYF,TGTGCCAGCACCCCGGCGACAGGGCCCGCCGAGCAGTACTTC
TRBV9,TRBJ1-2,.,14,TRBD1,CASSAGQRLYGYTF,TGTGCCAGCAGCGCGGGACAGCGGTTATATGGCTACACCTTC